The 32 T cell receptor beta chains in this list originate from one sample, sequenced in a study of T cells after yellow fever vaccination. Each CDR3 protein gets one entry after TCRdb re-called the 5' RACE reads with MiXCR. The sample lists about 500,000 distinct CDR3 sequences; around a sixth were seen once. The sequencing used PBMCs, collected 5 to 6 days after the first yellow fever vaccination. Source of these receptors: a man between 18 and 29 years old who received the YFV17D yellow fever vaccine.

This clonotype showed up just once. The CDR3, as DNA: TGTGCCAGCAGCCAAGGCGTCGGGAGTGATACGCAGTATTTT. Amino acids: CASSQGVGSDTQYF. The chain couples TRBV3-1 to TRBJ2-3, with D maybe TRBD2 (6 bases). This CDR3 region has 14 residues. From germline, CDR1 is LGHDT and CDR2 YNNKEL (reference sequence). The V gene lost 1 base and the J gene lost 6 bases, with 11 bases spanning the gap.

The rearrangement links TRBV7-9 to TRBJ2-7; D is perhaps TRBD1 (6 bases). The CDR3 covers 15 residues. CDR1 SEHNR and CDR2 FQNEAQ come from the germline V gene (reference sequence). Trimming took 5 bases from V and 0 from J, leaving 14 bases between them. The CDR3 nucleotides read TGTGCCAGCAGCGCCGGGACATCGAGCTCCTACGAGCAGTACGTC. Encoded protein: CASSAGTSSSYEQYV.

V usage is TRBV2 and J usage is TRBJ2-1; 12 bases agree with TRBD1. Germline V gene lookup returns CDR1 SNHLY and CDR2 FYNNEI. The V segment lost 8 bases and the J segment 7 bases; nucleotides outside the gene matches: 12. The CDR3 length is 16 residues. CDR3 amino acids: CASGRDRGRVRNEQFF. For the CDR3, the DNA is TGTGCCAGCGGTAGGGACAGGGGGCGAGTTAGGAATGAGCAGTTCTTC.

A few counts support this clonotype. This chain connects TRBV7-9 to TRBJ2-7, with D unclear. The CDR3 is 13 residues long. Germline V lookup: CDR1 SEHNR, CDR2 FQNEAQ (reference sequence). V dropped 5 bases and J dropped 2 bases, with 10 bases sitting between them. The CDR3 region has the DNA TGTGCCAGCAGCACTGACTGGGCCTACGAGCAGTACGTC. Protein sequence: CASSTDWAYEQYV.

This clonotype has just a few counts. This sequence joins TRBV6-6 and TRBJ1-4; D is undetermined. The V gene's germline CDR1 is MNHNY and CDR2 SVGAGI (reference sequence). CDR3 length: 13 amino acids. The germline V and J ends were trimmed by 6 bases and 8 bases, with 13 bases remaining between them. This CDR3 reads CASRKPQGEKLFF. The CDR3 DNA reads TGTGCCAGCAGAAAACCCCAAGGGGAAAAACTGTTTTTT.

This clonotype came up many times. This sequence joins TRBV6-1 and TRBJ1-1; D unresolved. V was pared by 6 bases and J by 3 bases, with 11 bases between. Germline CDR1 is MNHNS and CDR2 is SASEGT. This CDR3 region has 13 residues. CDR3 nucleotide sequence: TGTGCCAGCAGCCAGACTCGAGACACTGAAGCTTTCTTT. Translating it yields CASSQTRDTEAFF.

The J gene is TRBJ2-7, the V gene TRBV13, with D perhaps assigned TRBD1 or TRBD2 (5 bases each). CDR1 is PRHDT, CDR2 FYEKMQ, per germline (reference sequence). V shed 0 bases and J shed 5 bases, with 8 bases lying between them. CDR3 length equals 13 residues. The CDR3 spells CASSLGLGDEQYF. Here the CDR3 DNA reads TGTGCCAGCAGCTTAGGCCTGGGGGACGAGCAGTACTTC.

This clonotype was counted only a few times. The chain combines TRBV7-9 with TRBJ1-5; D possibly corresponds to TRBD1 (5 bases). Per germline, CDR1 SEHNR and CDR2 FQNEAQ (reference sequence). The V end lost 4 bases, the J end lost 6 bases, and 10 bases lay between the germline ends. The CDR3 loop spans 13 amino acids. This chain's CDR3 is CASSSREGQPQHF. The DNA of the CDR3 is TGTGCCAGCAGCTCCAGGGAAGGTCAGCCCCAGCATTTT.

J is TRBJ2-5 and V is TRBV9; no clear D gene. The germline V gene has CDR1 SGDLS and CDR2 YYNGEE. Deletions cut 0 bases from V and 5 bases from J, with 17 bases between. CDR3 length equals 16 residues. For the CDR3, the DNA is TGTGCCAGCAGCGTAGGGGCAGGTCCAGGAGTGGAGACCCAGTACTTC. Protein product: CASSVGAGPGVETQYF.

This clonotype was seen at least ten times. V gene TRBV3-1 combines with J gene TRBJ1-1; 7 positions match TRBD1. The CDR3 contains 15 residues. The germline V gene has CDR1 LGHDT and CDR2 YNNKEL (reference sequence). V shed 1 base, J shed 6 bases, and the junction held 8 bases outside the gene matches. This CDR3 reads CASSQVRQGTPEAFF. The CDR3, as DNA: TGTGCCAGCAGCCAAGTGAGACAGGGTACCCCTGAAGCTTTCTTT.

The chain has TRBV6-1 and TRBJ2-7, with 7 bases identical to TRBD1. Germline trimming cut 5 bases from V and 3 bases from J; bases unmatched to any gene: 7. The CDR3 is made up of 14 amino acids. CDR1 and CDR2 from the germline V gene are MNHNS and SASEGT. CDR3 region: CASSPRQGFYEQYV. Here the CDR3 DNA reads TGTGCCAGCAGTCCCCGACAGGGTTTCTACGAGCAGTACGTC.

This chain uses TRBV10-3 with TRBJ2-1; TRBD1 aligns across 8 bases. Germline V gene sequence: CDR1 ENHRY, CDR2 SYGVKD. This CDR3 is built from 15 residues. V shed 6 bases, J shed 6 bases, and the junction held 10 bases outside the gene matches. CDR3 in DNA: TGTGCCATCAGCACGACCGGACAGGGATCCAATGAGCAGTTCTTC. Translation: CAISTTGQGSNEQFF.

This chain uses TRBV27 with TRBJ1-2; 9 bases line up with TRBD1. This CDR3 is 16 amino acids long. With 5 bases clipped from V and 8 bases from J, the junction kept 15 bases outside the gene matches. Germline CDR1 MNHEY, CDR2 SMNVEV (reference sequence). Written as DNA, the CDR3 is TGTGCCAGCAGTCCGGGACAGGGATACGCGCTGTGGGGCTACACCTTC. This sequence encodes CASSPGQGYALWGYTF.

This clonotype was observed a few times. The chain links TRBV7-6 to TRBJ2-3, with D unresolved. This CDR3 region has 14 residues. Trimming cost V 5 bases and J 6 bases, with 15 bases left between them. The V gene's germline CDR1 is SGHVS and CDR2 FNYEAQ. This chain's CDR3 is CASSQSVFPDTQYF. In nucleotides, the CDR3 is TGTGCCAGCAGCCAAAGTGTCTTCCCCGATACGCAGTATTTT.

This clonotype has more than one count but fewer than ten. The gene calls are TRBV24-1 and TRBJ2-7; D not certain. Germline V CDR1 and CDR2: KGHDR, SFDVKD. This CDR3 is 14 amino acids long. Between the trimmed V and J ends, which lost 5 bases and 9 bases, there was a span of 19 bases. CDR3: CATSGPLHARWQYF. CDR3 DNA: TGTGCCACCAGTGGACCACTCCATGCTCGATGGCAGTACTTC.

The chain carries TRBV5-1 and TRBJ2-2, with D unclear. V gave up 0 bases and J gave up 0 bases, with 9 bases separating them. CDR1 and CDR2 (germline): SGHRS, YFSETQ. The CDR3 length is 16 residues. CDR3 in amino acids: CASSLGAGPNTGELFF. Here the CDR3 DNA reads TGCGCCAGCAGCTTGGGGGCAGGTCCGAACACCGGGGAGCTGTTTTTT. Looking up the rest from reference TRBV5-1 and TRBJ2-2 gives the full variable domain: KAGVTQTPRYLIKTRGQQVTLSCSPISGHRSVSWYQQTPGQGLQFLFEYFSETQRNKGNFPGRFSGRQFSNSRSEMNVSTLELGDSALYLCASSLGAGPNTGELFFGEGSRLTVL.

This chain connects TRBV7-8 to TRBJ2-7, with 7 nucleotides matching TRBD2. V shed 5 bases and J 5 bases; nucleotides not matched to a gene: 6. Germline CDR1 is SGHVS and CDR2 is FQNEAQ. The CDR3 consists of 13 residues. The CDR3 sequence is CASSRDAGDEQYF. As DNA, the CDR3 is TGTGCCAGCAGCCGGGACGCGGGGGACGAGCAGTACTTC.

The V gene is TRBV7-9, the J gene TRBJ1-1, with D perhaps TRBD1 (5 bases). The V end lost 5 bases, the J end lost 2 bases, and 12 bases lay between the germline ends. Germline V gene lookup returns CDR1 SEHNR and CDR2 FQNEAQ (reference sequence). The CDR3 covers 14 residues. The CDR3 DNA reads as TGTGCCAGCAGCCAGATTGGGGCCAACACTGAAGCTTTCTTT. As protein: CASSQIGANTEAFF.

The J gene is TRBJ2-6, the V gene TRBV24-1, with no clear D. CDR1 is KGHDR and CDR2 is SFDVKD in the germline V gene. V shed 4 bases and J shed 4 bases, with 10 bases lying between them. The CDR3 has 15 amino acids. CDR3 in amino acids: CATSDPVVGANVLTF. DNA of the CDR3: TGTGCCACCAGTGACCCTGTCGTCGGGGCCAACGTCCTGACTTTC.

This clonotype was counted a few times. J is TRBJ1-6 and V is TRBV5-8; D remains unclear. V lost 5 bases and J lost 3, with 9 bases in between. The CDR3 has 14 amino acids. The V gene's germline CDR1 is SGHTS and CDR2 YDEGEE. This chain's CDR3 is CASRRNIYNSPLHF. The CDR3, as DNA: TGTGCCAGCAGGAGGAATATCTATAATTCACCCCTCCACTTT.

The V and J genes are TRBV6-2 or TRBV6-3 and TRBJ2-1; 9 positions agree with TRBD2. CDR1 is MNHEY, CDR2 SVGEGT, per germline. The CDR3 consists of 15 residues. Trimming at V came to 2 bases and at J to 7 bases, leaving 6 bases not matched to a gene. CDR3 nucleotides: TGTGCCAGCAGTTACGACGGCGGGGGGGGGAATGAGCAGTTCTTC. Amino acids: CASSYDGGGGNEQFF.

The rearrangement uses TRBV2 and TRBJ2-7; a possible D gene is TRBD1 (6 bases). V was cut by 2 bases and J by 5 bases, with 10 bases left in between. The CDR3 spans 13 residues. CDR1 and CDR2 from the germline V gene are SNHLY and FYNNEI. The CDR3 DNA sequence: TGTGCCAGCAGTGAATACAGGGATCACGAGCAGTACTTC. Amino acids: CASSEYRDHEQYF.

This chain links TRBV7-2 with TRBJ1-1; 9 bases align to TRBD1. The CDR3 extends over 15 amino acids. V gave up 4 bases and J gave up 5 bases; unmatched junction bases: 8. Germline V gene lookup returns CDR1 SGHTA and CDR2 FQGNSA. CDR3 sequence: CASSWRGQGTTEAFF. CDR3 DNA: TGTGCCAGCAGCTGGCGCGGACAGGGGACAACTGAAGCTTTCTTT. Together with reference TRBV7-2 and TRBJ1-1, the CDR3 gives the full variable domain: GAGVSQSPSNKVTEKGKDVELRCDPISGHTALYWYRQSLGQGLEFLIYFQGNSAPDKSGLPSDRFSAERTGGSVSTLTIQRTQQEDSAVYLCASSWRGQGTTEAFFGQGTRLTVV.

This clonotype was seen more than once but under ten times. This chain joins TRBV6-2 or TRBV6-3 and TRBJ1-1, with D possibly being TRBD1 (5 bases). Germline CDR1 MNHEY, CDR2 SVGEGT. The CDR3 is 15 amino acids. V was trimmed by 4 bases and J by 1 base, leaving 13 bases between them. CDR3 region: CASSSAGTANTEAFF. CDR3 nucleotide sequence: TGTGCCAGCAGTTCCGCTGGGACGGCGAACACTGAAGCTTTCTTT.

At least ten counts were recorded for this clonotype. This chain uses TRBV24-1 with TRBJ2-1; the match to TRBD1 covers 7 bases. This CDR3 contains 13 residues. Germline CDR1 is KGHDR and CDR2 is SFDVKD. V trimming: 2 bases; J trimming: 10 bases; junction bases outside the gene matches: 4. This CDR3 is CATSDSDRWEQFF. Here the CDR3 DNA reads TGTGCCACCAGTGATTCGGACAGGTGGGAGCAGTTCTTC.

This chain joins TRBV6-2 or TRBV6-3 and TRBJ2-1; D may be TRBD2 (6 bases). V lost 8 bases and J 6 bases, leaving 20 bases between the germline ends. This CDR3 is 15 amino acids long. From germline, CDR1 is MNHEY and CDR2 SVGEGT. DNA of the CDR3: TGTGCCAGCGTGGGCGGGGCGCCCTATTTCAATGAGCAGTTCTTC. Encoded protein: CASVGGAPYFNEQFF.

The genes are TRBV20-1 and TRBJ2-5, with 8 bases aligning to TRBD2. V gave up 0 bases and J gave up 7 bases; unmatched junction bases: 13. The V gene's germline CDR1 is DFQATT and CDR2 SNEGSKA (reference sequence). CDR3 length equals 16 residues. This chain's CDR3 is CSARDRELAAPGTQYF. The CDR3 coding sequence is TGCAGTGCTAGAGATCGTGAACTAGCGGCGCCCGGGACCCAGTACTTC.

This clonotype was observed at least ten times. The J gene is TRBJ2-5, the V gene TRBV5-1; no definite D call. The CDR3 spans 13 residues. From germline, CDR1 is SGHRS and CDR2 YFSETQ. V was clipped by 4 bases and J by 0 bases, with 7 bases between them. CDR3 loop: CASSLTNQETQYF. CDR3 nucleotide sequence: TGCGCCAGCAGCCTGACAAACCAAGAGACCCAGTACTTC.

The chain links TRBV5-1 to TRBJ2-1, with a possible D match to TRBD2 (5 bases). V lost 4 bases and J lost 5, with 25 bases in between. This CDR3 is built from 18 residues. CDR1 and CDR2 (germline): SGHRS, YFSETQ. The CDR3 sequence is CASSTRTLRVYTHNEQFF. CDR3 in DNA: TGCGCCAGCAGCACCCGGACTTTACGGGTTTATACCCACAATGAGCAGTTCTTC.

The gene calls are TRBV12-3 or TRBV12-4 and TRBJ2-1; 7 bases are shared with TRBD2. This CDR3 contains 14 residues. V gave up 5 bases and J gave up 3 bases; unmatched junction bases: 4. Here the CDR3 DNA reads TGTGCCAGCAGTACCGGGACTAACTACAATGAGCAGTTCTTC. Amino acid sequence: CASSTGTNYNEQFF.

Many counts were recorded for this clonotype. CDR3 sequence: CASSLPRSSGGNEQFF. CDR3 nucleotides: TGCGCCAGCAGCTTACCCAGATCAAGTGGTGGGAATGAGCAGTTCTTC. This rearrangement joins TRBV5-1 to TRBJ2-1, with D unresolved. Trimming stripped 2 bases from V and 7 bases from J, with 19 bases between. This CDR3 spans 16 amino acids. Germline CDR1 SGHRS, CDR2 YFSETQ.

The CDR3 DNA follows: TGTGCCAGCTCACCCAGGGTCGGCCTCGAGCAGTACGTC. This encodes CASSPRVGLEQYV. The rearrangement joins TRBV6-1 to TRBJ2-7; D perhaps matches TRBD1 (5 bases). The V end lost 8 bases, the J end lost 6 bases, and 17 bases lay between the germline ends. Germline V gene sequence: CDR1 MNHNS, CDR2 SASEGT. This CDR3 is 13 amino acids long.